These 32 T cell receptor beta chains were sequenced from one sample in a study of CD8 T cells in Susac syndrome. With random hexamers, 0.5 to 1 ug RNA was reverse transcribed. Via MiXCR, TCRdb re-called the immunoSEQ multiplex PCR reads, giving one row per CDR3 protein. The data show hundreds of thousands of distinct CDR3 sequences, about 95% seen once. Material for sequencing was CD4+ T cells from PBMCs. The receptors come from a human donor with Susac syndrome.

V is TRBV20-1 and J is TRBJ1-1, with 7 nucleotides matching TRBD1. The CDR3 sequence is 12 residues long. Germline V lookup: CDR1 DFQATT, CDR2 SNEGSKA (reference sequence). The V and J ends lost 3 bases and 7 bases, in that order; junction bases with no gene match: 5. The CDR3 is CSARGTVVEAFF. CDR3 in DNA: TGCAGTGCTAGGGGGACAGTTGTTGAAGCTTTCTTT.

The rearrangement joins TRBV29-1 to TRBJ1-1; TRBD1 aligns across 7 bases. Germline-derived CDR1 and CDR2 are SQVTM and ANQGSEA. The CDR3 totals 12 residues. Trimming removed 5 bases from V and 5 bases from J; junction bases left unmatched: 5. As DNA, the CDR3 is TGCAGCGTTTCAGGGGGTGGGACTGAAGCTTTCTTT. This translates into CSVSGGGTEAFF.

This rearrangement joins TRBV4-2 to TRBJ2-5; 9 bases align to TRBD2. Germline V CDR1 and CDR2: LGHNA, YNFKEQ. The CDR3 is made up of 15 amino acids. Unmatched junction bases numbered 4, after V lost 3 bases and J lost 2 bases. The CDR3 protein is CASSQKAGGQETQYF. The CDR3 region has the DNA TGTGCCAGCAGCCAGAAAGCGGGGGGACAAGAGACCCAGTACTTC.

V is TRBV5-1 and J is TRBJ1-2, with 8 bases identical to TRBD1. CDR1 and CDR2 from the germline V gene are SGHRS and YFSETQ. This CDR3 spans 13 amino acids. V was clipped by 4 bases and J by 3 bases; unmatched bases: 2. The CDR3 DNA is TGCGCCAGCAGCCTACAGGGGGACTATGGCTACACCTTC. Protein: CASSLQGDYGYTF. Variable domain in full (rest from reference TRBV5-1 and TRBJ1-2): KAGVTQTPRYLIKTRGQQVTLSCSPISGHRSVSWYQQTPGQGLQFLFEYFSETQRNKGNFPGRFSGRQFSNSRSEMNVSTLELGDSALYLCASSLQGDYGYTFGSGTRLTVV.

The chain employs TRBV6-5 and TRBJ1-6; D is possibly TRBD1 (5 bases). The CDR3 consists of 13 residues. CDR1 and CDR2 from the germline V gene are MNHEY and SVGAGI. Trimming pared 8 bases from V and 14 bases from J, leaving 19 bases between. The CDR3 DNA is TGTGCCAGCGGGGCAGGGAAAAAATCTTCCCTCCACTTT. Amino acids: CASGAGKKSSLHF.

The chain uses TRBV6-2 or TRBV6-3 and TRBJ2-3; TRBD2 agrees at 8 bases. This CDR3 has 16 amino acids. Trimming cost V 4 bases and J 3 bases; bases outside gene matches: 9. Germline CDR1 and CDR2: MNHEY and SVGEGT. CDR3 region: CASSSLGAGATDTQYF. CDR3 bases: TGTGCCAGCAGTTCCCTCGGAGCGGGGGCGACAGATACGCAGTATTTT.

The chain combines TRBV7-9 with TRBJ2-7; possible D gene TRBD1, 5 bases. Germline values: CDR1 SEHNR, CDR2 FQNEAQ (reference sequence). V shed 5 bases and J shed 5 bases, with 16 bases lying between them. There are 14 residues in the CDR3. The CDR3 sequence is CASSQGAGRHEQYF. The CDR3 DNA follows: TGTGCCAGCAGCCAAGGGGCAGGGCGCCACGAGCAGTACTTC.

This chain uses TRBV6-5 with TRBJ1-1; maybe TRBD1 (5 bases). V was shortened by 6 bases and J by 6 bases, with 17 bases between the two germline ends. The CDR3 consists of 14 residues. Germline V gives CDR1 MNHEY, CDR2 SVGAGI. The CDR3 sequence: CASSQPRGRAEAFF. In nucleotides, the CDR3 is TGTGCCAGCAGCCAACCGAGGGGTAGGGCTGAAGCTTTCTTT.

CDR3 loop: CASSVRKDSEKLFF. As DNA, the CDR3 is TGTGCCAGCAGTGTCCGGAAGGACAGTGAAAAACTGTTTTTT. J is TRBJ1-4 and V is TRBV2, with D possibly TRBD1 on 6 matching bases. Germline CDR1 SNHLY, CDR2 FYNNEI. The V end was cut by 4 bases, the J end by 7 bases, with 13 bases between. This CDR3 spans 14 amino acids.

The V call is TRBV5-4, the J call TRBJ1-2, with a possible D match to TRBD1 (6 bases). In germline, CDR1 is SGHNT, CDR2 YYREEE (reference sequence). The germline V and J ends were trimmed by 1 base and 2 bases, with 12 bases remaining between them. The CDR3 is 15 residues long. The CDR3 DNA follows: TGTGCCAGCAGCTTGTCCCAGGGGATAAACTATGGCTACACCTTC. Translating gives CASSLSQGINYGYTF.

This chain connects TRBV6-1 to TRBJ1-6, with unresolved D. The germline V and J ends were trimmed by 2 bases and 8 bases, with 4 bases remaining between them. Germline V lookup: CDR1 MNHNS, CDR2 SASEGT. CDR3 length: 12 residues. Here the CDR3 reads CASSERDSPLHF. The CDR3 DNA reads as TGTGCCAGCAGTGAAAGGGATTCACCCCTCCACTTT.

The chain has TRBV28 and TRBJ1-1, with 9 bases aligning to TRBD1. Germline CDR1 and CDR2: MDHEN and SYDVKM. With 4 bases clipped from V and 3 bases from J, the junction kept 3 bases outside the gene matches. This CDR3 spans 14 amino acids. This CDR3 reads CASSSGQGDTEAFF. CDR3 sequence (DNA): TGTGCCAGCAGTTCGGGACAGGGAGACACTGAAGCTTTCTTT.

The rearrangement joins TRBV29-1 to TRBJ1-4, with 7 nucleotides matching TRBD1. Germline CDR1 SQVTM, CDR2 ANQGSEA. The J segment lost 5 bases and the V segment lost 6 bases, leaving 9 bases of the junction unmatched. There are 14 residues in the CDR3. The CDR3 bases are TGCAGCGTCCCTTCTGGACAGGAGAATGAAAAACTGTTTTTT. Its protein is CSVPSGQENEKLFF.

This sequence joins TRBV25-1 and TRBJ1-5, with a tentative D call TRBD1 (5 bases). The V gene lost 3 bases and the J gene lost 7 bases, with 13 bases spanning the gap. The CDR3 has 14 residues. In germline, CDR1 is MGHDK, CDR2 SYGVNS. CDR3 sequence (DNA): TGTGCCAGCAGTGATACTGAGGGGTTCCAGCCCCAGCATTTT. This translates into CASSDTEGFQPQHF.

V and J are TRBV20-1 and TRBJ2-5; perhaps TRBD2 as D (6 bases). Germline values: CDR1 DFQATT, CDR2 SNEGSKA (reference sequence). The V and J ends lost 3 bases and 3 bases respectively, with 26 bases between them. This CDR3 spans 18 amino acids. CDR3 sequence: CSASGGARRRAPEETQYF. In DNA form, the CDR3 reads TGCAGTGCTAGTGGCGGGGCCCGCCGCAGGGCCCCTGAAGAGACCCAGTACTTC.

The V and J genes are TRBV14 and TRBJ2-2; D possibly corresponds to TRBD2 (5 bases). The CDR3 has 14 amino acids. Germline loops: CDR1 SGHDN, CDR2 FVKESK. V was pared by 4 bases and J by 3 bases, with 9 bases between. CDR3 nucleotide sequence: TGTGCCAGCAGCCCCGTGAGGGACACCGGGGAGCTGTTTTTT. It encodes CASSPVRDTGELFF.

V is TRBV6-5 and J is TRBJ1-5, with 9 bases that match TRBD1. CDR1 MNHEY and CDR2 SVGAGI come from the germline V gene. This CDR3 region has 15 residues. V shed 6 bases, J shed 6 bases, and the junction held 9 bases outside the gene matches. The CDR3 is CASRPTGGGSQPQHF. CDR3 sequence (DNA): TGTGCCAGCAGACCGACAGGGGGAGGCAGTCAGCCCCAGCATTTT.

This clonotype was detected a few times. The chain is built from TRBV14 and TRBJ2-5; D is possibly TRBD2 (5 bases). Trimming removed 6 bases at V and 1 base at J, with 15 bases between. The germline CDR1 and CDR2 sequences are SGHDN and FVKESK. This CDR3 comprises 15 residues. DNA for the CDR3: TGTGCCAGCAGTCTCCTCAGCGGATCCCAAGAGACCCAGTACTTC. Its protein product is CASSLLSGSQETQYF.

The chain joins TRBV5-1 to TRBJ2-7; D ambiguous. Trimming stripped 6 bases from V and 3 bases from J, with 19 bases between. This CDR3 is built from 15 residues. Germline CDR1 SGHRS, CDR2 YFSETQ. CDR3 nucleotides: TGCGCCAGCACCCCCACCGATCCAGGCTTCTACGAGCAGTACTTC. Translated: CASTPTDPGFYEQYF.

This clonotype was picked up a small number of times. This CDR3 reads CSARDRGYGYTF. CDR3 DNA: TGCAGTGCTCGGGACAGGGGCTATGGCTACACCTTC. The gene calls are TRBV20-1 and TRBJ1-2; 10 nucleotides align to TRBD1. Per the germline V gene, CDR1 is DFQATT and CDR2 is SNEGSKA (reference sequence). Germline trimming cut 5 bases from V and 4 bases from J; bases unmatched to any gene: 1. The CDR3 runs to 12 residues.

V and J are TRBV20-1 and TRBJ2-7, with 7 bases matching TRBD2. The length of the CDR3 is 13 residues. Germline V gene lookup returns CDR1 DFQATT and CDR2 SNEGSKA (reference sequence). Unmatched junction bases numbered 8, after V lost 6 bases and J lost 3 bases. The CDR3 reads CSAQVGGVYEQYF. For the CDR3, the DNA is TGCAGTGCCCAGGTGGGGGGGGTCTACGAGCAGTACTTC.

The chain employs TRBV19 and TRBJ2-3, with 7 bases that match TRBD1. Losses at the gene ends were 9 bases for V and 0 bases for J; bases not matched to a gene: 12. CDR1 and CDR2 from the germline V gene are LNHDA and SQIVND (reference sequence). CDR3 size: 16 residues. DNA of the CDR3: TGTGCCAGCGCTCGGACGAACAGGGGTAGCACAGATACGCAGTATTTT. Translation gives CASARTNRGSTDTQYF.

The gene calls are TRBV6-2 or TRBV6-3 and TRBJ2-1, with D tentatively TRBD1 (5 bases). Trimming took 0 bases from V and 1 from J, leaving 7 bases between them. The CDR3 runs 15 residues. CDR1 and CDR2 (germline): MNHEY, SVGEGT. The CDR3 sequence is CASSYSGASYNEQFF. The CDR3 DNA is TGTGCCAGCAGTTACTCAGGGGCGTCCTACAATGAGCAGTTCTTC.

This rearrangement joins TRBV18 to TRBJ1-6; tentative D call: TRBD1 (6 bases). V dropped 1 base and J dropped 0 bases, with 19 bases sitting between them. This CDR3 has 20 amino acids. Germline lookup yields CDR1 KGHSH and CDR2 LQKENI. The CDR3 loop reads CASSPLGFPRGSSYNSPLHF. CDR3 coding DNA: TGTGCCAGCTCACCACTTGGTTTCCCGAGGGGGAGCTCCTATAATTCACCCCTCCACTTT. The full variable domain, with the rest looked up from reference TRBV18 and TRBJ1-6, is NAGVMQNPRHLVRRRGQEARLRCSPMKGHSHVYWYRQLPEEGLKFMVYLQKENIIDESGMPKERFSAEFPKEGPSILRIQQVVRGDSAAYFCASSPLGFPRGSSYNSPLHFGNGTRLTVT.

CDR3 bases: TGTGCCAGCAGTCCTCTGACAGGGGACTTTAGCAATCAGCCCCAGCATTTT. This translates into CASSPLTGDFSNQPQHF. V usage is TRBV6-1 and J usage is TRBJ1-5; TRBD1 aligns across 8 bases. Germline trimming cut 5 bases from V and 0 bases from J; bases unmatched to any gene: 9. CDR3 length: 17 residues. Germline-derived CDR1 and CDR2 are MNHNS and SASEGT.

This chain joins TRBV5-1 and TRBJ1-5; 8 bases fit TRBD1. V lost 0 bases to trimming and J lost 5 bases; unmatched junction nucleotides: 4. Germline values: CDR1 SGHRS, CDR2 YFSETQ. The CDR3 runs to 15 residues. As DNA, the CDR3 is TGCGCCAGCAGCTTGGGGGCAGGGGGCGATCAGCCCCAGCATTTT. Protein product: CASSLGAGGDQPQHF.

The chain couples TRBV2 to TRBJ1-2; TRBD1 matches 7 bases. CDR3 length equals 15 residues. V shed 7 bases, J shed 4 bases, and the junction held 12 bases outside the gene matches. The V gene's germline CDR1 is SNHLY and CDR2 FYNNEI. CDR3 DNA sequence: TGTGCCAGCAATATGAGGGACAGCCGGAGCTATGGCTACACCTTC. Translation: CASNMRDSRSYGYTF. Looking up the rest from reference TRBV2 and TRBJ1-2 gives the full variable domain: EPEVTQTPSHQVTQMGQEVILRCVPISNHLYFYWYRQILGQKVEFLVSFYNNEISEKSEIFDDQFSVERPDGSNFTLKIRSTKLEDSAMYFCASNMRDSRSYGYTFGSGTRLTVV.

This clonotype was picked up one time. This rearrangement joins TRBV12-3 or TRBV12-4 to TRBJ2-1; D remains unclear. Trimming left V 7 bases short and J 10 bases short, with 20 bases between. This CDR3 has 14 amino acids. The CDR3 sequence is CASIDPQSRKEQFF. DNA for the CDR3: TGTGCCAGCATCGACCCGCAGTCGAGGAAGGAGCAGTTCTTC.

The CDR3 protein is CASSLGGQRGTEAFF. Here the CDR3 DNA reads TGTGCCAGCAGCCTAGGCGGACAGAGGGGTACTGAAGCTTTCTTT. The chain links TRBV3-1 to TRBJ1-1, with D possibly TRBD1 on 6 matching bases. Germline-derived CDR1 and CDR2 are LGHDT and YNNKEL (reference sequence). V lost 4 bases to trimming and J lost 5 bases, with 17 bases between them. The CDR3 has 15 residues.

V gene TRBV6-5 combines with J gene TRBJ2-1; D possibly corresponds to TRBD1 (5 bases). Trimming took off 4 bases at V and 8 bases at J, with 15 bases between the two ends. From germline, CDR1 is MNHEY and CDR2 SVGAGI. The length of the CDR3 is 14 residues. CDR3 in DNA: TGTGCCAGCAGTTCCCGGCAGGGCAGCGATGAGCAGTTCTTC. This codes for CASSSRQGSDEQFF.

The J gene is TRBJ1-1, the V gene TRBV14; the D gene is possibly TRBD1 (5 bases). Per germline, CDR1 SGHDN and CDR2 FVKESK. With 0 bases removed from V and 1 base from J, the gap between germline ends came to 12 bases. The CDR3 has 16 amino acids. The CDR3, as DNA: TGTGCCAGCAGCCAAGATATAGGGGCCCCGAACACTGAAGCTTTCTTT. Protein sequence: CASSQDIGAPNTEAFF.

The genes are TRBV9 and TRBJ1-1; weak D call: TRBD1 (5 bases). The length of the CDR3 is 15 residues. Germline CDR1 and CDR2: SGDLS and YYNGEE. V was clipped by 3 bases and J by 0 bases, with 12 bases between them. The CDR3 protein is CASSAPGIVNTEAFF. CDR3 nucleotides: TGTGCCAGCAGCGCCCCAGGGATAGTGAACACTGAAGCTTTCTTT.